The 21 T cell receptor beta chains in this list originate from one sample, sequenced in a study of blood T cell repertoires in COVID-19. This table comes from immunoSEQ multiplex PCR, and its TCRdb copy is limited to in-frame clones, with some not included. The top ten clones hold 2% to 2.5% of a sample with approximately 140,000 clones, more than 70% of them seen once. Input material: peripheral blood. The receptor source for this set is a human donor in a cohort sampled during active COVID-19.

The V gene is TRBV18, the J gene TRBJ2-5; 7 bases are a match to TRBD2. The CDR3 is made up of 15 amino acids. With 2 bases clipped from V and 1 base from J, the junction kept 4 bases outside the gene matches. Germline CDR1 is KGHSH and CDR2 is LQKENI. The CDR3 DNA reads TGTGCCAGCTCACCAGGGGAGGGGCGCCAAGAGACCCAGTACTTC. This sequence encodes CASSPGEGRQETQYF.

The chain has TRBV5-1 and TRBJ1-1; D ambiguous. CDR1 and CDR2 (germline): SGHRS, YFSETQ. V lost 4 bases and J 1 base, leaving 14 bases between the germline ends. The CDR3 spans 15 residues. CDR3 coding DNA: TGCGCCAGCAGCGCGGGCCGGGATTGGAACACTGAAGCTTTCTTT. Translating it yields CASSAGRDWNTEAFF.

The gene calls are TRBV5-5 and TRBJ1-3, with 10 bases identical to TRBD1. The CDR3 is 20 amino acids. Germline CDR1 reads SGHKS; CDR2 reads YYEKEE (reference sequence). V gave up 3 bases and J gave up 4 bases; unmatched junction bases: 19. The CDR3 is CASSSNLWWTGGTGGNTIYF. CDR3 nucleotide sequence: TGTGCCAGCAGCTCAAATCTATGGTGGACAGGGGGAACAGGAGGAAACACCATATATTTT.

V is TRBV10-2 and J is TRBJ2-2; TRBD2 aligns across 8 bases. With V trimmed by 2 bases and J by 6 bases, 11 bases remained unmatched. The CDR3 extends over 17 amino acids. The V gene's germline CDR1 is WSHSY and CDR2 SAAADI. CDR3 sequence (DNA): TGCGCCAGCAGTGAGGCCCCTGGACTAGCTAGGGCCGGGGAGCTGTTTTTT. Amino acids: CASSEAPGLARAGELFF.

The gene calls are TRBV11-2 and TRBJ2-5; 10 bases fit TRBD1. J lost 4 bases, V lost 3 bases, and 5 bases had no gene match. CDR1 is SGHAT, CDR2 FQNNGV, per germline. The length of the CDR3 is 15 residues. The CDR3 region is CASSLGTGEIETQYF. In nucleotides, the CDR3 is TGTGCCAGCAGCTTGGGGACAGGGGAAATAGAGACCCAGTACTTC. Full variable domain (missing parts from reference TRBV11-2 and TRBJ2-5): EAGVAQSPRYKIIEKRQSVAFWCNPISGHATLYWYQQILGQGPKLLIQFQNNGVVDDSQLPKDRFSAERLKGVDSTLKIQPAKLEDSAVYLCASSLGTGEIETQYFGPGTRLLVL.

The rearrangement joins TRBV11-2 to TRBJ2-7; the D is unclear. CDR3 length equals 12 residues. Per the germline V gene, CDR1 is SGHAT and CDR2 is FQNNGV. Trimming left V 2 bases short and J 10 bases short, with 12 bases between. The CDR3, as DNA: TGTGCCAGCAGCTTAACGAGATTGAACCAGTACTTC. Translating gives CASSLTRLNQYF.

This chain connects TRBV29-1 to TRBJ1-2; TRBD1 agrees at 8 bases. CDR3 size: 14 residues. Trimming cost V 4 bases and J 7 bases; bases outside gene matches: 11. The germline gives CDR1 SQVTM, CDR2 ANQGSEA. The CDR3 DNA follows: TGCAGCGTTGTTGGCGGACAGGGTATAGGTGGCTACACCTTC. This translates into CSVVGGQGIGGYTF.

The chain uses TRBV16 and TRBJ2-7, with D tentatively TRBD1 (6 bases). The CDR3 has 13 amino acids. V gave up 7 bases and J gave up 1 base, with 11 bases separating them. Germline CDR1 KGHSY, CDR2 FQNENV. The DNA of the CDR3 is TGTGCCAGCACCTCTGACAGGTCCTACGAGCAGTACTTC. This codes for CASTSDRSYEQYF.

The CDR3 nucleotides read TGCGCCAGCAGCCAATGGACAAGATCCCTCACAGATACGCAGTATTTT. Amino acid sequence: CASSQWTRSLTDTQYF. The chain has TRBV4-3 and TRBJ2-3; perhaps TRBD1 as D (5 bases). Germline CDR1 LGHNA, CDR2 YSLEER. Deletions cut 2 bases from V and 2 bases from J, with 14 bases between. The CDR3 loop spans 16 amino acids.

The chain employs TRBV2 and TRBJ1-6, with 8 nucleotides matching TRBD1. This CDR3 is 15 amino acids long. Germline values: CDR1 SNHLY, CDR2 FYNNEI. V gave up 1 base and J gave up 10 bases; unmatched junction bases: 6. CDR3 protein: CASSEEGQGTSPLHF. CDR3 nucleotide sequence: TGTGCCAGCAGTGAAGAAGGACAGGGAACATCACCCCTCCACTTT. Complete variable domain (other parts from reference TRBV2 and TRBJ1-6): EPEVTQTPSHQVTQMGQEVILRCVPISNHLYFYWYRQILGQKVEFLVSFYNNEISEKSEIFDDQFSVERPDGSNFTLKIRSTKLEDSAMYFCASSEEGQGTSPLHFGNGTRLTVT.

The rearrangement links TRBV4-1 to TRBJ2-7; D is possibly TRBD2 (7 bases). The CDR3 has 15 residues. The germline V gene has CDR1 MGHRA and CDR2 YSYEKL. V was clipped by 0 bases and J by 4 bases, with 13 bases between them. CDR3 bases: TGCGCCAGCAGCCAAGAGAACAGGGAGGGGTACGAGCAGTACTTC. It specifies CASSQENREGYEQYF.

The chain links TRBV3-1 (or the pseudogene TRBV3-2) to TRBJ1-1; D might be TRBD1 (6 bases). Germline values: CDR1 LGHDT, CDR2 YNNKEL (reference sequence). The CDR3 length is 15 residues. Trimming pared 1 base from V and 4 bases from J, leaving 13 bases between. The CDR3: CASSQVGGAVTEAFF. Written as DNA, the CDR3 is TGTGCCAGCAGCCAAGTCGGGGGGGCAGTCACTGAAGCTTTCTTT.

The chain joins TRBV6-1 to TRBJ1-3; D remains unclear. With 2 bases removed from V and 4 bases from J, the gap between germline ends came to 6 bases. CDR1 and CDR2 from the germline V gene are MNHNS and SASEGT. The CDR3 covers 13 residues. The CDR3 bases are TGTGCCAGCAGTGAATTCGGGGGAAACACCATATATTTT. Translation gives CASSEFGGNTIYF.

The chain employs TRBV19 and TRBJ2-5; the D gene is possibly TRBD2 (6 bases). This CDR3 comprises 14 residues. Trimming removed 5 bases at V and 2 bases at J, with 12 bases between. In germline, CDR1 is LNHDA, CDR2 SQIVND (reference sequence). This chain's CDR3 is CASSLARGQETQYF. CDR3 bases: TGTGCCAGTAGTCTTGCGCGGGGACAAGAGACCCAGTACTTC.

The chain carries TRBV7-2 and TRBJ2-1; D possibly corresponds to TRBD1 (6 bases). Germline V gene sequence: CDR1 SGHTA, CDR2 FQGNSA. The CDR3 extends over 13 amino acids. The V end lost 6 bases, the J end lost 4 bases, and 10 bases lay between the germline ends. The CDR3 region is CASRPGHYNEQFF. The CDR3 DNA reads TGTGCCAGCAGGCCGGGACATTACAATGAGCAGTTCTTC. The full variable domain, in which reference TRBV7-2 and TRBJ2-1 provide the parts outside the CDR3, is GAGVSQSPSNKVTEKGKDVELRCDPISGHTALYWYRQSLGQGLEFLIYFQGNSAPDKSGLPSDRFSAERTGGSVSTLTIQRTQQEDSAVYLCASRPGHYNEQFFGPGTRLTVL.

The chain joins TRBV24-1 to TRBJ2-1; TRBD1 might be the D (6 bases). Trimming cost V 4 bases and J 6 bases, with 15 bases left between them. The CDR3 spans 15 residues. Germline-derived CDR1 and CDR2 are KGHDR and SFDVKD. The CDR3 DNA is TGTGCCACCAGTGACCCGCGAGACAGGATCAATGAGCAGTTCTTC. Its protein product is CATSDPRDRINEQFF.

CDR3 loop: CASSYSTGSPGSPLHF. CDR3 nucleotide sequence: TGTGCCAGCAGTTACTCTACAGGCAGCCCCGGTTCACCCCTCCACTTT. V is TRBV6-6 and J is TRBJ1-6, with D perhaps TRBD1 (5 bases). CDR1 and CDR2 (germline): MNHNY, SVGAGI (reference sequence). Trimming pared 0 bases from V and 9 bases from J, leaving 15 bases between. The CDR3 has 16 residues.

This clone was found many times. The rearrangement uses TRBV5-4 and TRBJ2-1; D is ambiguous. With 0 bases removed from V and 2 bases from J, the gap between germline ends came to 9 bases. Germline values: CDR1 SGHNT, CDR2 YYREEE (reference sequence). The CDR3 has 15 residues. CDR3 sequence: CASSLGAGPYNEQFF. The CDR3 DNA reads TGTGCCAGCAGCTTGGGTGCTGGCCCCTACAATGAGCAGTTCTTC.

The chain carries TRBV19 and TRBJ2-7; maybe TRBD1 (7 bases). The CDR3 length is 15 residues. V was shortened by 5 bases and J by 0 bases, with 14 bases between the two germline ends. Germline CDR1 and CDR2: LNHDA and SQIVND (reference sequence). The CDR3 DNA is TGTGCCAGTAGTCTGGAGGGGGCCGCCTCCTACGAGCAGTACTTC. It specifies CASSLEGAASYEQYF.

This clone was observed a handful of times. The chain joins TRBV7-9 to TRBJ2-2; 9 nucleotides line up with TRBD1. There are 17 residues in the CDR3. After removal of 2 bases from V and 5 bases from J, the junction contained 9 bases not matched to a gene. The germline gives CDR1 SEHNR, CDR2 FQNEAQ (reference sequence). The CDR3: CASSLYVSGQGTGELFF. DNA for the CDR3: TGTGCCAGCAGCTTATACGTATCGGGACAGGGTACCGGGGAGCTGTTTTTT. The complete variable domain, with remaining parts taken from reference TRBV7-9 and TRBJ2-2, reads DTGVSQNPRHKITKRGQNVTFRCDPISEHNRLYWYRQTLGQGPEFLTYFQNEAQLEKSRLLSDRFSAERPKGSFSTLEIQRTEQGDSAMYLCASSLYVSGQGTGELFFGEGSRLTVL.

V gene TRBV7-9 combines with J gene TRBJ1-1; no firm D call. With 5 bases removed from V and 9 bases from J, the gap between germline ends came to 13 bases. Germline V gives CDR1 SEHNR, CDR2 FQNEAQ (reference sequence). The CDR3 runs to 12 residues. DNA for the CDR3: TGTGCCAGCAGCCAAGAGACGGAGAAAGCTTTCTTT. This sequence encodes CASSQETEKAFF.